Listed here are 25 T cell receptor beta chains from one sample, sequenced in a study of T cells in Graves' hyperthyroidism and ophthalmopathy. RNA transcripts served as the template for amplifying TCR beta CDR3 regions. HTBI primers were used for first-round RT-PCR of the TCR CDR3. TCRdb recomputed calls from the multiplex PCR reads with MiXCR, one row per CDR3 protein. There are 340,000 or so distinct CDR3 sequences in the sample; around 20% occur only once, and over 45% lies in the top ten. The sequencing sample was made of blood. The receptors were sampled from a woman aged 50 to 60 with Graves' hyperthyroidism.

About this clonotype itself: This may arise from a read error, as a much more abundant clone is one base away. The chain has TRBV2 and TRBJ2-1; D may be TRBD1 (5 bases). There are 13 residues in the CDR3. Germline CDR1 SNHLY, CDR2 FYNNEI. V shed 6 bases and J shed 5 bases, with 11 bases lying between them. The CDR3 sequence is CASRGVPHNEQFF. CDR3 in DNA: TGTGCCAGCAGAGGGGTCCCGCACAATGAGCAGTTCTTC. Filled out from reference TRBV2 and TRBJ2-1, the complete variable domain reads EPEVTQTPSHQVTQMGQEVILRCVPISNHLYFYWYRQILGQKVEFLVSFYNNEISEKSEIFDDQFSVERPDGSNFTLKIRSTKLEDSAMYFCASRGVPHNEQFFGPGTRLTVL.

Many counts were recorded for this clonotype. The CDR3 DNA follows: TGTGCCAGCAGTGGACAGGGGGCAATAGCTGAAGCTTTCTTT. Translated, it gives CASSGQGAIAEAFF. The chain carries TRBV6-1 and TRBJ1-1; 10 bases are shared with TRBD1. Germline-derived CDR1 and CDR2 are MNHNS and SASEGT. The CDR3 has 14 residues. Trimming at V came to 4 bases and at J to 6 bases, leaving 5 bases not matched to a gene.

The J gene is TRBJ1-3, the V gene TRBV5-1; the D is unclear. This CDR3 region has 15 residues. Per the germline V gene, CDR1 is SGHRS and CDR2 is YFSETQ. The V end lost 0 bases, the J end lost 4 bases, and 11 bases lay between the germline ends. CDR3 residues: CASSLAGPRGNTIYF. CDR3 DNA sequence: TGCGCCAGCAGCTTGGCCGGGCCGAGGGGAAACACCATATATTTT.

Details on this clonotype: Germline and junction disagree at one end, which may indicate a read error. The chain carries TRBV7-9 and TRBJ1-1, with D perhaps matching TRBD1 (5 bases). CDR1 is SEHNR and CDR2 is FQNEAQ in the germline V gene (reference sequence). The CDR3 length is 13 residues. The CDR3 bases are TGTGCCAGCAGCTCCCCAGGGAACCCTGAAGCTTTCTTT. It encodes CASSSPGNPEAFF.

Many counts were recorded for this clonotype. The chain recombines TRBV18 with TRBJ2-1; D is perhaps TRBD1 or TRBD2 (5 bases each). Germline V gives CDR1 KGHSH, CDR2 LQKENI. V was shortened by 0 bases and J by 4 bases, with 13 bases between the two germline ends. CDR3 length equals 16 residues. CDR3 nucleotide sequence: TGTGCCAGCTCACCACCTACGGGACGCCTTTACAATGAGCAGTTCTTC. It is translated as CASSPPTGRLYNEQFF.

This clonotype came up a few times. The chain links TRBV5-6 to TRBJ1-2, with 9 bases matching TRBD1. Germline V lookup: CDR1 SGHDT, CDR2 YYEEEE. The junction had 2 bases not matched to a gene; V was cut back by 0 bases and J by 2 bases. The CDR3 is 15 residues long. The CDR3 reads CASSLAGQGNYGYTF. The CDR3 nucleotides are TGTGCCAGCAGCTTGGCTGGACAGGGGAACTATGGCTACACCTTC. The whole variable domain, remainder taken from reference TRBV5-6 and TRBJ1-2, is DAGVTQSPTHLIKTRGQQVTLRCSPKSGHDTVSWYQQALGQGPQFIFQYYEEEERQRGNFPDRFSGHQFPNYSSELNVNALLLGDSALYLCASSLAGQGNYGYTFGSGTRLTVV.

The chain has TRBV20-1 and TRBJ1-4; no firm D call. CDR1 and CDR2 (germline): DFQATT, SNEGSKA (reference sequence). V shed 0 bases and J shed 0 bases, with 8 bases lying between them. The CDR3 runs to 15 residues. This CDR3 is CSARDRSSTNEKLFF. CDR3 nucleotide sequence: TGCAGTGCTAGAGATCGGTCGTCAACTAATGAAAAACTGTTTTTT.

This clonotype was detected only once. This chain links TRBV28 with TRBJ2-1, with 7 bases aligning to TRBD1. This CDR3 has 17 residues. The germline gives CDR1 MDHEN, CDR2 SYDVKM. Trimming at V came to 4 bases and at J to 6 bases, leaving 15 bases not matched to a gene. The CDR3 loop is CASSSRRGGPRGNEQFF. For the CDR3, the DNA is TGTGCCAGCAGTTCTAGAAGAGGGGGCCCCAGGGGCAATGAGCAGTTCTTC.

The chain is built from TRBV24-1 and TRBJ1-1; no definite D call. Trimming pared 5 bases from V and 12 bases from J, leaving 12 bases between. This CDR3 region has 11 residues. Germline values: CDR1 KGHDR, CDR2 SFDVKD. The CDR3: CATSGEGWTFF. In nucleotides, the CDR3 is TGTGCCACCAGTGGGGAGGGCTGGACTTTCTTT.

V gene TRBV29-1 combines with J gene TRBJ2-3; D unclear. The CDR3 extends over 12 amino acids. The germline V and J ends were trimmed by 2 bases and 5 bases, with 8 bases remaining between them. Per the germline V gene, CDR1 is SQVTM and CDR2 is ANQGSEA. The CDR3 bases are TGCAGCGTTGAACTGGCAATAGATACGCAGTATTTT. Its protein is CSVELAIDTQYF.

This clonotype was counted ten times or more. The chain combines TRBV30 with TRBJ2-5; no definite D call. Trimming removed 3 bases at V and 5 bases at J, with 16 bases between. This CDR3 has 14 residues. Germline V gene data show CDR1 as GTSNPN and CDR2 as SVGIG (reference sequence). The CDR3 DNA reads as TGTGCCTGGAGACCAACTCGGACGACGGAGACCCAGTACTTC. It is translated as CAWRPTRTTETQYF.

This clonotype was counted many times. The rearrangement uses TRBV4-2 and TRBJ1-5; D is ambiguous. V lost 0 bases and J 9 bases, leaving 9 bases between the germline ends. Per germline, CDR1 LGHNA and CDR2 YNFKEQ. The CDR3 has 13 amino acids. The CDR3 region is CASSQEKTTPQHF. The CDR3 nucleotides are TGTGCCAGCAGCCAAGAGAAGACCACGCCCCAGCATTTT.

As concerns this clonotype: Since a much larger clone is just one base distant, this may be a read error. This chain joins TRBV15 and TRBJ2-5, with 12 bases identical to TRBD2. Germline-derived CDR1 and CDR2 are LNHNV and YYDKDF (reference sequence). CDR3 size: 15 residues. This CDR3 is CATSSQRLAGETQHF. The CDR3 DNA reads as TGTGCCACCAGCAGCCAGAGACTAGCGGGAGAGACCCAGCACTTC.

The chain links TRBV12-5 to TRBJ2-1, with 7 bases that match TRBD2. CDR1 and CDR2 from the germline V gene are LGHNT and FRNRAP. The CDR3 runs to 13 residues. After removal of 6 bases from V and 8 bases from J, the junction contained 7 bases not matched to a gene. The CDR3 region is CASGREGRDEQFF. Here the CDR3 DNA reads TGTGCTAGTGGGAGGGAGGGCCGGGATGAGCAGTTCTTC.

The chain couples TRBV10-3 to TRBJ1-2, with D possibly being TRBD1 (6 bases). This CDR3 is 12 amino acids long. V was trimmed by 8 bases and J by 5 bases, leaving 12 bases between them. CDR1 is ENHRY, CDR2 SYGVKD, per germline. CDR3 sequence: CAIGGHRYGYTF. DNA of the CDR3: TGTGCCATCGGGGGGCACAGATATGGCTACACCTTC.

The chain carries TRBV2 and TRBJ1-5; no clear D. Trimming cost V 6 bases and J 0 bases, with 24 bases left between them. This CDR3 contains 19 residues. Per germline, CDR1 SNHLY and CDR2 FYNNEI. The DNA of the CDR3 is TGTGCCAGCAGCGATTCGGGAACACACAAGTACTATAGCAATCAGCCCCAGCATTTT. It codes for CASSDSGTHKYYSNQPQHF.

This clonotype was seen repeatedly, ten times or more. The chain combines TRBV10-3 with TRBJ2-7; D is possibly TRBD2 (6 bases). CDR1 is ENHRY, CDR2 SYGVKD, per germline. V was pared by 4 bases and J by 1 base, with 20 bases between. The CDR3 extends over 17 amino acids. The CDR3 region has the DNA TGTGCCATCAGTGGGGGTTCCTCGCGGGACCATTCCTACGAGCAGTACTTC. Protein sequence: CAISGGSSRDHSYEQYF.

This clonotype was detected many times. The chain couples TRBV5-8 to TRBJ2-7; 13 bases match TRBD2. V shed 3 bases, J shed 5 bases, and the junction held 5 bases outside the gene matches. This CDR3 has 15 amino acids. Germline V lookup: CDR1 SGHTS, CDR2 YDEGEE. CDR3 DNA: TGTGCCAGCAGCTCAAGACTAGCGGGGGGCAACGAGCAGTACTTC. As protein: CASSSRLAGGNEQYF.

This clonotype has ten or more counts. CDR3 protein: CASSQDHRSRQPQHF. The CDR3 nucleotides read TGTGCCAGCAGCCAAGATCACAGGTCCCGTCAGCCCCAGCATTTT. The chain recombines TRBV3-1 with TRBJ1-5; possibly TRBD1 for D (5 bases). The CDR3 is 15 amino acids. Deletions cut 0 bases from V and 6 bases from J, with 12 bases between. The germline V gene encodes CDR1 LGHDT and CDR2 YNNKEL (reference sequence). The full variable domain, in which reference TRBV3-1 and TRBJ1-5 provide the parts outside the CDR3, is DTAVSQTPKYLVTQMGNDKSIKCEQNLGHDTMYWYKQDSKKFLKIMFSYNNKELIINETVPNRFSPKSPDKAHLNLHINSLELGDSAVYFCASSQDHRSRQPQHFGDGTRLSIL.

This clonotype was counted at least ten times. The gene calls are TRBV12-3 or TRBV12-4 and TRBJ1-5; possibly TRBD1 for D (6 bases). Trimming took 4 bases from V and 1 from J, leaving 17 bases between them. The CDR3 extends over 17 amino acids. Here the CDR3 reads CASSSSRGDVSNQPQHF. DNA of the CDR3: TGTGCCAGCAGTTCCTCGAGGGGGGATGTAAGCAATCAGCCCCAGCATTTT.

The gene calls are TRBV3-1 and TRBJ1-1, with TRBD1 as a possible D gene (6 bases). Deletions cut 6 bases from V and 5 bases from J, with 16 bases between. The CDR3 covers 14 residues. Per the germline V gene, CDR1 is LGHDT and CDR2 is YNNKEL (reference sequence). CDR3 DNA: TGTGCCAGCAGTGAGTCGGGGGGCGAGACTGAAGCTTTCTTT. Residues: CASSESGGETEAFF.

This clonotype was observed at least ten times. This sequence joins TRBV6-1 and TRBJ1-1; the D gene is possibly TRBD1 (5 bases). The V gene's germline CDR1 is MNHNS and CDR2 SASEGT. With 2 bases removed from V and 5 bases from J, the gap between germline ends came to 12 bases. The CDR3 length is 14 residues. This chain's CDR3 is CASSELYGGTEAFF. For the CDR3, the DNA is TGTGCCAGCAGTGAACTATATGGGGGTACTGAAGCTTTCTTT.

This clonotype came up a few times. This chain joins TRBV5-1 and TRBJ2-1; possible D gene TRBD2, 6 bases. The V and J ends lost 4 bases and 8 bases respectively, with 16 bases between them. CDR1 SGHRS and CDR2 YFSETQ come from the germline V gene. CDR3 length: 14 residues. CDR3 sequence reads: CASSNGGILDEQFF. The CDR3 nucleotides read TGCGCCAGCAGCAATGGCGGGATACTCGATGAGCAGTTCTTC.

This clonotype was recorded a few times. The chain combines TRBV28 with TRBJ2-2; D not certain. This CDR3 has 14 amino acids. Trimming removed 5 bases at V and 8 bases at J, with 15 bases between. Germline CDR1 MDHEN, CDR2 SYDVKM. CDR3 DNA sequence: TGTGCCAGCAGTGGGCGTGAGGCTAGTGGGGAGCTGTTTTTT. Protein sequence: CASSGREASGELFF. Variable domain in full (rest from reference TRBV28 and TRBJ2-2): DVKVTQSSRYLVKRTGEKVFLECVQDMDHENMFWYRQDPGLGLRLIYFSYDVKMKEKGDIPEGYSVSREKKERFSLILESASTNQTSMYLCASSGREASGELFFGEGSRLTVL.

The sample holds many counts of this clonotype. The chain is built from TRBV28 and TRBJ1-2; TRBD1 agrees at 8 bases. The germline CDR1 and CDR2 sequences are MDHEN and SYDVKM. The CDR3 contains 16 residues. V gave up 0 bases and J gave up 6 bases; unmatched junction bases: 9. The CDR3 sequence: CASSLWGQASGDGYTF. CDR3 in DNA: TGTGCCAGCAGTTTATGGGGACAGGCGTCAGGGGATGGCTACACCTTC.